This T cell receptor (beta chain) was identified in a study of T cells in narcolepsy. Overall study context: Donors had narcolepsy type 1 or type 2, or were healthy controls. Findings and caveats of the study: Same-patient CSF and blood CD4+ T cell clonotypes included HCRT-specific and TRIB2-specific autoreactive ones. Autoreactive clone sequences were missing from some blood memory CD4+ repertoires. Autoreactive clonotypes reportedly recurred in blood of same and different patients, not controls.

Comments on this clone: Its antigen is currently unknown.

Libraries were prepared by immunoSEQ multiplex PCR; TCRdb keeps only in-frame clonotypes and omits some of them. Altogether 20,000 to 25,000 clones are present, approximately 84% being singletons, with the ten largest covering about 1.3%. The germline V gene encodes CDR1 MDHEN and CDR2 SYDVKM. The CDR3 extends over 15 amino acids. V lost 10 bases to trimming and J lost 0 bases; unmatched junction nucleotides: 11. The receptor's source is a human donor with narcolepsy. The rearrangement uses TRBV28 and TRBJ1-1; 7 bases are shared with TRBD1. Sequenced: CD45RA- memory CD4+ T cells from PBMCs. As DNA, the CDR3 is TGTGCCACCGCCCTGAGACAGGGAGTGAACACTGAAGCTTTCTTT. Encoded protein: CATALRQGVNTEAFF.